This T cell receptor (beta chain) was sequenced during a study of blood T cell repertoires in COVID-19. There are 15 residues in the CDR3. V lost 2 bases and J lost 2; bases outside the gene matches: 2. Germline loops: CDR1 MNHEY, CDR2 SVGAGI. Here immunoSEQ multiplex PCR was the method, and the copy in TCRdb shows in-frame clones only, minus some. The sample holds hundreds of thousands of clones; 80% to 90% are singletons and the top ten take 1.1%. The table lists this clone with a count of one. The sample taken for sequencing was PBMCs or T cells enriched from blood (not recorded which). The V and J genes are TRBV6-5 and TRBJ1-3; 8 bases fit TRBD1. The clonotype originates from a man aged 30 to 39 who had recovered from COVID-19. The CDR3 nucleotides read TGTGCCAGCAGTTACCAGGGGGCCGCTGGAAACACCATATATTTT. It specifies CASSYQGAAGNTIYF.